This note documents a single TCR beta chain sequence. Its matching antigen is unknown. Random hexamers served to reverse transcribe roughly 0.45 to 1 ug RNA. Amplification of TCR beta CDR3 was carried out by immunoSEQ multiplex PCR, which covered 54 Vbeta and 13 Jbeta segments. TCRdb re-analysed the immunoSEQ multiplex PCR reads in MiXCR, keeping a single row per CDR3 protein. This table has about 200,000 distinct CDR3 sequences, roughly 95% appearing once. This entry comes from a study of CD8 T cells in Susac syndrome. Notes on the study in general: The study recognized that its TCR sequencing and HLA analysis covered a relatively small number of individuals.

Germline-derived CDR1 and CDR2 are MNHEY and SVGAGI. The CDR3 loop spans 14 amino acids. The ends lost 6 bases at V and 3 bases at J; junction bases unmatched: 3. CD8+ and CD4+ T cells circulating in blood were sequenced for TCR beta. FACS was used to enrich TEMRA cells, whereas the CD8+ and CD4+ T cells were obtained by negative isolation. This TCR derives from a human donor with multiple sclerosis. V usage is TRBV6-5 and J usage is TRBJ2-5; 11 bases fit TRBD2. Sequenced input: CD4+ T cells from PBMCs. The CDR3 loop is CASRKTSGEETQYF. DNA for the CDR3: TGTGCCAGCAGGAAGACTAGCGGGGAAGAGACCCAGTACTTC.